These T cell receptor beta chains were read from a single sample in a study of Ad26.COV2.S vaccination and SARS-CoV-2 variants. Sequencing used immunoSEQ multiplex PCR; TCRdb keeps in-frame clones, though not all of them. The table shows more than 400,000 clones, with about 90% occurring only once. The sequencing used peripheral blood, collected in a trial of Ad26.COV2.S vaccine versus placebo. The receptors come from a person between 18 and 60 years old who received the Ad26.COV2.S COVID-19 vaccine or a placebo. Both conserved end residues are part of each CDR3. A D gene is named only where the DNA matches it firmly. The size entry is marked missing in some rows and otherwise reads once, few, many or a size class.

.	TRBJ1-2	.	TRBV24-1	TGTGCCACCAGTGATTCCAGGGCCTCCAAGCTCTATGGCTACACCTTC	CATSDSRASKLYGYTF
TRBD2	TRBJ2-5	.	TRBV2	TGTGCCAGCAGTGAGACTAGCGGGAGGGCCATGGGGGAGACCCAGTACTTC	CASSETSGRAMGETQYF
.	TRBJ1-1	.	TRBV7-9	TGTGCCAGCAGCTCCCGGGAGGGGAGGATTGAAGCTTTCTTT	CASSSREGRIEAFF
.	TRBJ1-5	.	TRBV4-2	TGTGCCAGCAGCCAAGTCGGGTCGGATCAGCCCCAGCATTTT	CASSQVGSDQPQHF
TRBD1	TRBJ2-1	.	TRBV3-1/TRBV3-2	TGTGCCAGCAGCCTTGGGACAGGGGGAGGTGAGCAGTTCTTC	CASSLGTGGGEQFF
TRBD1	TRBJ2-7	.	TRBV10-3	TGTGCCATCCAGAGACAGGGGTCCTACGAGCAGTACTTC	CAIQRQGSYEQYF
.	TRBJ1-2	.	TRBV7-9	TGTGCCAGCAGCTTTGGGGAGAGCTATGGCTACACCTTC	CASSFGESYGYTF
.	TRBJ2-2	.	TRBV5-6	TGTGCCAGCAGCACGCAGATCAGGGTATTCGCCGGGGAGCTGTTTTTT	CASSTQIRVFAGELFF
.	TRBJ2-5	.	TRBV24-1	TGTGCCACCAGGGGAGTCGAGGGCGAAGAGACCCAGTACTTC	CATRGVEGEETQYF
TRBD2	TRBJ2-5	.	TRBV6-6	TGTGCCAGCACCCCATGGGCGGGAGGGCCTCAAGAGACCCAGTACTTC	CASTPWAGGPQETQYF
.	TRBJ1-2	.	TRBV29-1	TGCAGCGTGAGGACTGACTTGAACTATGGCTACACCTTC	CSVRTDLNYGYTF
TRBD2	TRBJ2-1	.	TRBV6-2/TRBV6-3	TGTGCCAGCAGTTACTCGCCATTTTTAGCGGGAGGGCGCAATGAGCAGTTCTTC	CASSYSPFLAGGRNEQFF
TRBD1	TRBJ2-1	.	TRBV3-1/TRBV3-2	TGTGCCAGCAGCCATCGGGACAGGGGGCAGGAGCAGTTCTTC	CASSHRDRGQEQFF
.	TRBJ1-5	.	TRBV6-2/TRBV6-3	TGTGCCAGCAGTTACGCACTATCACGCTTCCATCAGCCCCAGCATTTT	CASSYALSRFHQPQHF
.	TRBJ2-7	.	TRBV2	TGTGCCAGCAGTGAATATTTCGCCGAGCAGTACTTC	CASSEYFAEQYF
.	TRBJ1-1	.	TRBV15	TGTGCCACCAGCAGAGACGGGCCCCCCACTGAAGCTTTCTTT	CATSRDGPPTEAFF
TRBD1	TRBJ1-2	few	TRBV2	TGTGCCAGCAGCCGGGACAGCTACTATGGCTACACCTTC	CASSRDSYYGYTF
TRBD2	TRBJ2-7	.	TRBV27	TGTGCCAGCAGTTTGGGAGCGGGAGGGTTCTACGAGCAGTACTTC	CASSLGAGGFYEQYF
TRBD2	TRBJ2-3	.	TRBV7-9	TGTGCCAGCAGCTCCCATGGACTAGCGGGAGAGGATACGCAGTATTTT	CASSSHGLAGEDTQYF
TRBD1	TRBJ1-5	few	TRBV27	TGTGCCAGCAGTTTTACGCCCGACAGGGGCAATCAGCCCCAGCATTTT	CASSFTPDRGNQPQHF
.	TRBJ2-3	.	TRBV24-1	TGTGCCACCAGCAGGGAAGATACGCAGTATTTT	CATSREDTQYF
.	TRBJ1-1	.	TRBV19	TGTGCCAGTAGACAAACAGGGTTCTCTGAAGCTTTCTTT	CASRQTGFSEAFF
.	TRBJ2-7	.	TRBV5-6	TGTGCCAGCAGCCCCAGCTCCTACGAGCAGTACTTC	CASSPSSYEQYF
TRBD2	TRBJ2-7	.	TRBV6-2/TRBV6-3	TGTGCCAGCAGTTACTTCTCGTCTAGTGGGACTACCGCCTACGAGCAGTACTTC	CASSYFSSSGTTAYEQYF
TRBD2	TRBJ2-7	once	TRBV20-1	TGCAGTGCTAGTCTCCTTACTAGCGGGTGGAGCTCCTACGAGCAGTACTTC	CSASLLTSGWSSYEQYF